This TCR beta chain was documented in a study of blood T cell repertoires in COVID-19. Study-wide context: From the United States, Italy and Spain came samples of acute and convalescent COVID-19. T cells, B-cell-depleted T cells, or PBMCs supplied cDNA or gDNA.

Authors' methods: Estimation of nucleated cell counts relied on the amplification of reference gene primers. Sequencing used immunoSEQ multiplex PCR; TCRdb keeps in-frame clones, though not all of them. D and trimming come from the DNA, and the V and J calls and clone size come from that table. The sample shows about 86,000 clones, almost 85% of them seen only once. This clone was seen more than once but under ten times. V shed 5 bases, J shed 2 bases, and the junction held 5 bases outside the gene matches. Germline V gene data show CDR1 as MNHEY and CDR2 as SMNVEV (reference sequence). The CDR3 sequence is 14 residues long.

This TCR was recovered from a woman over 75 with acute or convalescent COVID-19. The V gene is TRBV27, the J gene TRBJ2-7; 8 nucleotides line up with TRBD1. Sequencing used peripheral blood. CDR3 amino acids: CASSRGQAAYEQYF. The CDR3 region has the DNA TGTGCCAGCAGTCGGGGACAGGCCGCCTACGAGCAGTACTTC.